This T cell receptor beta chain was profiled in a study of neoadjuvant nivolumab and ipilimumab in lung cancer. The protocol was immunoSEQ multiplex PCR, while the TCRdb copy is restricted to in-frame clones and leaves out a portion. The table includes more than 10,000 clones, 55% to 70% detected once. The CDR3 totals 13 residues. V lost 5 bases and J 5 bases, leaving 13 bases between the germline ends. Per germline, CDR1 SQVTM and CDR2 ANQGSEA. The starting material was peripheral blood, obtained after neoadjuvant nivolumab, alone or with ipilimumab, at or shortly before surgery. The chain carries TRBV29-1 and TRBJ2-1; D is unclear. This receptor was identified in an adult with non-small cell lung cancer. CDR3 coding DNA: TGCAGCGTTCCCAGGAGTACGGACAATGAGCAGTTCTTC. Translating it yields CSVPRSTDNEQFF.